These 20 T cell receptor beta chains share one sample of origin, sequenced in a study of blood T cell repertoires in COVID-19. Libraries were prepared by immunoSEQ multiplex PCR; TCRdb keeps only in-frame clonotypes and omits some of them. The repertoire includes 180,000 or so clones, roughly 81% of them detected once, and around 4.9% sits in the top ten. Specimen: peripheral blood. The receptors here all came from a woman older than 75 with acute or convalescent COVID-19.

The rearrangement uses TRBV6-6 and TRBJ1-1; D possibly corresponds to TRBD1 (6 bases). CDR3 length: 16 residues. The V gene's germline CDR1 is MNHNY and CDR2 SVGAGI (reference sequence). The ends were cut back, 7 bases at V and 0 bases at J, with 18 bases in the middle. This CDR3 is CASKLIGGHMNTEAFF. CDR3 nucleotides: TGTGCCAGCAAACTAATAGGGGGACACATGAACACTGAAGCTTTCTTT.

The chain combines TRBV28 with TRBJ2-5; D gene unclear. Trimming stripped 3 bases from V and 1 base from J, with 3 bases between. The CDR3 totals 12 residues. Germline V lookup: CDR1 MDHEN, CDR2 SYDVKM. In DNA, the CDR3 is TGTGCCAGCAGTTTGGCCCAAGAGACCCAGTACTTC. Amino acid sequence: CASSLAQETQYF.

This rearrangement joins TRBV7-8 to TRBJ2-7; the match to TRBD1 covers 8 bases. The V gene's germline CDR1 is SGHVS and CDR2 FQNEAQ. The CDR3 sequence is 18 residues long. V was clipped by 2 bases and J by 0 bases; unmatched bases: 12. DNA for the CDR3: TGTGCCAGCAGCTTATTAGGGTGGGGACAGGTCAGCTCCTACGAGCAGTACTTC. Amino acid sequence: CASSLLGWGQVSSYEQYF.

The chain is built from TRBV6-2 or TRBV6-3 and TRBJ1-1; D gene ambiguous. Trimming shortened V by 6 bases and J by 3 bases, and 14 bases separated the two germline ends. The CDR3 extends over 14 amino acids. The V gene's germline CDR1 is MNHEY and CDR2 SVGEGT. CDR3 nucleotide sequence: TGTGCCAGCAGCGCGGGATACTCCTACACTGAAGCTTTCTTT. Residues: CASSAGYSYTEAFF.

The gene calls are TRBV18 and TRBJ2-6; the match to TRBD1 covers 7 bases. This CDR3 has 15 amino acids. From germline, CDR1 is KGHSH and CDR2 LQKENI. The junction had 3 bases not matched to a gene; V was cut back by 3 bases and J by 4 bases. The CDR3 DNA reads TGTGCCAGCTCACCCGACAGGGCCGGGGCCAACGTCCTGACTTTC. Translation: CASSPDRAGANVLTF.

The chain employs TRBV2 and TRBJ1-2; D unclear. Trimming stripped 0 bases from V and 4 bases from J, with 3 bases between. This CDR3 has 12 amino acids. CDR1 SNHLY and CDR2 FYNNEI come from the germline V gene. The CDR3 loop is CASSEAGYGYTF. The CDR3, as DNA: TGTGCCAGCAGTGAAGCCGGCTATGGCTACACCTTC.

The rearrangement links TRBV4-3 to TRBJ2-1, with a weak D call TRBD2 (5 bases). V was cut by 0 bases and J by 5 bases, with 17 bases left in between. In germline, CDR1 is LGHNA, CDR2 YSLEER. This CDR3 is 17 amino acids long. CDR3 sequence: CASSQDKRLGGNNEQFF. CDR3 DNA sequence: TGCGCCAGCAGCCAAGATAAGCGCCTTGGAGGAAACAATGAGCAGTTCTTC.

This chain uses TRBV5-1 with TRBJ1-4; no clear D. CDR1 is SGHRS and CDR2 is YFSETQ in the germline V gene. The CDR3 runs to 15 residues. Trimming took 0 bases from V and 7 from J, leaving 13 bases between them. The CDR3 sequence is CASSLAGVPGEKLFF. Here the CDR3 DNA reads TGCGCCAGCAGCTTGGCCGGGGTTCCCGGTGAAAAACTGTTTTTT.

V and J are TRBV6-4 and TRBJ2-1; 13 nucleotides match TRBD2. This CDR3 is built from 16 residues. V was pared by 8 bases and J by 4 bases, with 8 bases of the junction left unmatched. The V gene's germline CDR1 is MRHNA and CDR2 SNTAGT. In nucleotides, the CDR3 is TGTGCCAGCGGCCAGACTAGCGGGAGGCCTTACAATGAGCAGTTCTTC. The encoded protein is CASGQTSGRPYNEQFF.

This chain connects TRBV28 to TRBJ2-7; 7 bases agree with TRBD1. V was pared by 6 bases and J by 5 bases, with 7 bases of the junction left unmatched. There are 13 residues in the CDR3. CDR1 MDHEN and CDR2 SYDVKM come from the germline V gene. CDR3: CASSLQGRNEQYF. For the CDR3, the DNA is TGTGCCAGCAGCTTACAGGGGCGGAACGAGCAGTACTTC. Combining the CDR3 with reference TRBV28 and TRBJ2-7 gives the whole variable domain DVKVTQSSRYLVKRTGEKVFLECVQDMDHENMFWYRQDPGLGLRLIYFSYDVKMKEKGDIPEGYSVSREKKERFSLILESASTNQTSMYLCASSLQGRNEQYFGPGTRLTVT.

In DNA form, the CDR3 reads TGCGCCAGCAGACTCCCCGGGACACCCTATGGCTACACCTTC. It yields the protein CASRLPGTPYGYTF. V is TRBV10-2 and J is TRBJ1-2, with D possibly matching TRBD1 (6 bases). Germline loops: CDR1 WSHSY, CDR2 SAAADI. V lost 6 bases and J 4 bases, leaving 15 bases between the germline ends. This CDR3 spans 14 amino acids.

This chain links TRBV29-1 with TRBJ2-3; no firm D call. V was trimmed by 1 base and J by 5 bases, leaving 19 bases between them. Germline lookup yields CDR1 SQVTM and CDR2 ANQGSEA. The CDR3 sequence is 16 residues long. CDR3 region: CSVEGNRGRIQDTQYF. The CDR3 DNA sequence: TGCAGCGTTGAAGGGAATCGCGGTAGAATCCAAGATACGCAGTATTTT.

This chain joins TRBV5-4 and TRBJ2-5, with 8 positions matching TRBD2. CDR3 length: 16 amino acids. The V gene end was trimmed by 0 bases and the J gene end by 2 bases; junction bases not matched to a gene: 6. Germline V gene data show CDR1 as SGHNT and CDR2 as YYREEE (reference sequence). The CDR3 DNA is TGTGCCAGCAGCTTGGTAGCGGGGACCCTTCAAGAGACCCAGTACTTC. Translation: CASSLVAGTLQETQYF.

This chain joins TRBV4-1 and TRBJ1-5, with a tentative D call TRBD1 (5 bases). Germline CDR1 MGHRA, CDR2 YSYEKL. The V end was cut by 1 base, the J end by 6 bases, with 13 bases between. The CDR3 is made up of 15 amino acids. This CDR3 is CASSQGVRGGQPQHF. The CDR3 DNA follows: TGCGCCAGCAGCCAAGGTGTAAGGGGCGGTCAGCCCCAGCATTTT.

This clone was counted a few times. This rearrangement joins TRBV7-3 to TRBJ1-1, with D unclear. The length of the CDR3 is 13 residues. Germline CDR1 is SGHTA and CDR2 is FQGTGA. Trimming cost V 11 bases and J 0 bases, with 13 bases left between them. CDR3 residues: CAASRQMNTEAFF. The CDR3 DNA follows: TGTGCCGCGTCTAGGCAGATGAACACTGAAGCTTTCTTT.

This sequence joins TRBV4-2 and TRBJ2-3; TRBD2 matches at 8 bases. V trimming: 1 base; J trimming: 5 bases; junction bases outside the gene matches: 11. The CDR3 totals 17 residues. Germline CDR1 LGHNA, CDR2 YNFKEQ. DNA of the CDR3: TGTGCCAGCAGCCAAGGCGGGAGGTCCGACATGGGAGATACGCAGTATTTT. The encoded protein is CASSQGGRSDMGDTQYF.

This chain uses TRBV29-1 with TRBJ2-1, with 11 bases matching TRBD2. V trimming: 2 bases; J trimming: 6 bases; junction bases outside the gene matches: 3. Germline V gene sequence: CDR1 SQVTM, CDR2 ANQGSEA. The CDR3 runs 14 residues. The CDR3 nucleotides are TGCAGCGTTGAAACTAGCGGGAGATCCAATGAGCAGTTCTTC. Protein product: CSVETSGRSNEQFF.

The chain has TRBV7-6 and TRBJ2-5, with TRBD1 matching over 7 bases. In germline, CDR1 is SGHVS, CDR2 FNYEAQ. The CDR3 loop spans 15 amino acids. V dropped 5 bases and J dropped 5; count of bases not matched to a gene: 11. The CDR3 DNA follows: TGTGCCAGCAGCCTAATGACAGGGTTTTCGGAGACCCAGTACTTC. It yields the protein CASSLMTGFSETQYF.

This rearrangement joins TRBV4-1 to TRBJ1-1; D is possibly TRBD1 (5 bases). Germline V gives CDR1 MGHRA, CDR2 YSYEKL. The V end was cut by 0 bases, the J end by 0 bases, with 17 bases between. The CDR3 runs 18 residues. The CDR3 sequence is CASSQDRGGGDLNTEAFF. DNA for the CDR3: TGCGCCAGCAGCCAAGATAGGGGTGGCGGGGATCTGAACACTGAAGCTTTCTTT.

The chain's CDR3 is CASSTLGQAGYNGYTF. In DNA, the CDR3 is TGTGCCAGTAGTACCCTCGGACAGGCGGGCTATAATGGCTACACCTTC. The chain couples TRBV19 to TRBJ1-2; 7 bases fit TRBD1. Germline trimming cut 4 bases from V and 6 bases from J; bases unmatched to any gene: 14. Germline CDR1 is LNHDA and CDR2 is SQIVND (reference sequence). The length of the CDR3 is 16 residues.